This TCR beta chain was obtained from a study of blood T cell repertoires in COVID-19. Profiling relied on immunoSEQ multiplex PCR, and the TCRdb table lists in-frame clones only, not all of them. The sample contains fewer than 120,000 clones, 75% to 80% of which appear only once. The CDR3 contains 17 residues. In germline, CDR1 is SGHKS, CDR2 YYEKEE (reference sequence). Losses at the gene ends were 3 bases for V and 3 bases for J; bases not matched to a gene: 7. The clonotype comes from a woman of 80 years or more with active or convalescent COVID-19. The V and J genes are TRBV5-5 and TRBJ2-1; 12 bases are shared with TRBD2. The sequencing input was peripheral blood. CDR3 in amino acids: CASSSGTSGLFYNEQFF. As DNA, the CDR3 is TGTGCCAGCAGCTCAGGGACTAGCGGGTTGTTCTACAATGAGCAGTTCTTC. Based on the CDR3 plus reference TRBV5-5 and TRBJ2-1, the full variable domain is DAGVTQSPTHLIKTRGQQVTLRCSPISGHKSVSWYQQVLGQGPQFIFQYYEKEERGRGNFPDRFSARQFPNYSSELNVNALLLGDSALYLCASSSGTSGLFYNEQFFGPGTRLTVL.